The TCR beta chain described here comes from a study of cytotoxic CD8 clonotypes in ibrutinib-treated CLL. On the study more broadly: The study included 11 relapsed/refractory and 15 treatment-naive patients; under 18 had IGHV unmutated disease.

TCRdb's table, derived via immunoSEQ multiplex PCR, lists solely in-frame clones and lacks some. The table includes 50,000 or so clones, less than 90% detected once. The CDR3 consists of 15 residues. Per germline, CDR1 SGHAT and CDR2 FQNNGV. V was pared by 5 bases and J by 0 bases, with 6 bases of the junction left unmatched. About this clone itself: The antigen remains undetermined.

General study points: Under treatment, the uncommon public clonotypes either contracted or remained stable. Upon ibrutinib response clonality rose, and upon progression it fell back toward baseline.

V and J are TRBV11-2 and TRBJ1-1; 7 positions match TRBD1. The receptor comes from a human donor with chronic lymphocytic leukemia. The sample in question was PBMCs, obtained after 24 months of ibrutinib treatment. The CDR3 coding sequence is TGTGCCAGCAGCGGTCCGACAGGGATGAACACTGAAGCTTTCTTT. Encoded protein: CASSGPTGMNTEAFF.